This record looks at one T cell receptor (beta chain) sequence and its context. Its antigen is as yet unknown. The sample is drawn from a study of OX40 agonist ivuxolimab in advanced cancers. Across the whole study: Partial responses were observed in three patients, of whom one had hepatocellular carcinoma and two had cutaneous melanoma.

No patient had autoimmune disease or received systemic immunosuppression. Samples were taken at baseline and on day 1 of cycles 4 and 7. The germline V gene encodes CDR1 MDHEN and CDR2 SYDVKM. V was clipped by 2 bases and J by 0 bases, with 8 bases between them. The CDR3 is 15 residues long. Here immunoSEQ multiplex PCR was the method, and the copy in TCRdb shows in-frame clones only, minus some. The table lists nearly 80,000 clones, about 90% of them singletons. Study outcomes and limitations: Clonal expansion was seen in CD4+ and CD8+ blood T cells by week 6 at 0.1 to 3.0 mg/kg.

J is TRBJ1-5 and V is TRBV28, with D unresolved. The sequencing here drew on CD4+ or CD8+ T cells sorted from blood, taken in a trial of the OX40 agonist ivuxolimab. The clonotype was recovered from an adult with an advanced solid tumor such as melanoma, head and neck, liver or kidney cancer. CDR3 nucleotides: TGTGCCAGCAGTTTAAATGGTTATAGCAATCAGCCCCAGCATTTT. This gives the protein CASSLNGYSNQPQHF. Complete variable domain (other parts from reference TRBV28 and TRBJ1-5): DVKVTQSSRYLVKRTGEKVFLECVQDMDHENMFWYRQDPGLGLRLIYFSYDVKMKEKGDIPEGYSVSREKKERFSLILESASTNQTSMYLCASSLNGYSNQPQHFGDGTRLSIL.